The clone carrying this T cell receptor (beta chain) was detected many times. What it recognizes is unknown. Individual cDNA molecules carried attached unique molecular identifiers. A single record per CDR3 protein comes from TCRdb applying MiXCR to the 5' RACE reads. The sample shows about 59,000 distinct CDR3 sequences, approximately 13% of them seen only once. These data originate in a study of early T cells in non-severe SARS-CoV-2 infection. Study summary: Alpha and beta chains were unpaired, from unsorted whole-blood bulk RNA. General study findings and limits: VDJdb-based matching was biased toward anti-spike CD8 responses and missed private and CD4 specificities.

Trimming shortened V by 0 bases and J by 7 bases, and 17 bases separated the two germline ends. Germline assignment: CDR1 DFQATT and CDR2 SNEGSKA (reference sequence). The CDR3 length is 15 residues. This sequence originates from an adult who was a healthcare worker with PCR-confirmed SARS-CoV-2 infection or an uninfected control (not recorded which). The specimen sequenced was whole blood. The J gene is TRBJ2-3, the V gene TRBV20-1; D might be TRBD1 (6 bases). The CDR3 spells CSARDFGGRVNTQYF. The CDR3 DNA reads TGCAGTGCTAGAGATTTTGGGGGCAGGGTGAATACGCAGTATTTT.